This TCR beta chain is from a study of technical replicates of blood from a handful of donors. This CDR3 region has 15 residues. Germline loops: CDR1 MNHNS, CDR2 SASEGT. The ends were cut back, 6 bases at V and 0 bases at J, with 12 bases in the middle. Repertoires were generated with immunoSEQ multiplex PCR, while TCRdb's copy carries only in-frame clones and drops some. The data show tens of thousands of clones, 85% to 95% seen once. The sequence was obtained from a human donor in good health. The specimen was T cells isolated from PBMCs. This sequence joins TRBV6-1 and TRBJ1-5; no definite D call. CDR3 DNA: TGTGCCAGCAGAGGAGCGGTCTATAGCAATCAGCCCCAGCATTTT. Its translation: CASRGAVYSNQPQHF.